This T cell receptor beta chain was recorded in a study of cytomegalovirus exposure and HLA in healthy donors. PCR amplification relied on 60 Vbeta primers (plus 13 Jbeta primers). TCRdb keeps only in-frame clones here, not all; method: immunoSEQ multiplex PCR. Of over 60,000 clones in the sample, under 80% were seen once. The TCR comes from a male donor in good health and CMV-seropositive. The sequencing sample was made of PBMCs.

CDR3 nucleotides: TGTGCCAGCAGCTTAACAGGAAACACTGAAGCTTTCTTT. It translates to CASSLTGNTEAFF. This rearrangement joins TRBV11-2 to TRBJ1-1, with a weak D call TRBD1 (5 bases). V dropped 2 bases and J dropped 2 bases, with 6 bases sitting between them. The CDR3 is 13 residues long. CDR1 is SGHAT and CDR2 is FQNNGV in the germline V gene.